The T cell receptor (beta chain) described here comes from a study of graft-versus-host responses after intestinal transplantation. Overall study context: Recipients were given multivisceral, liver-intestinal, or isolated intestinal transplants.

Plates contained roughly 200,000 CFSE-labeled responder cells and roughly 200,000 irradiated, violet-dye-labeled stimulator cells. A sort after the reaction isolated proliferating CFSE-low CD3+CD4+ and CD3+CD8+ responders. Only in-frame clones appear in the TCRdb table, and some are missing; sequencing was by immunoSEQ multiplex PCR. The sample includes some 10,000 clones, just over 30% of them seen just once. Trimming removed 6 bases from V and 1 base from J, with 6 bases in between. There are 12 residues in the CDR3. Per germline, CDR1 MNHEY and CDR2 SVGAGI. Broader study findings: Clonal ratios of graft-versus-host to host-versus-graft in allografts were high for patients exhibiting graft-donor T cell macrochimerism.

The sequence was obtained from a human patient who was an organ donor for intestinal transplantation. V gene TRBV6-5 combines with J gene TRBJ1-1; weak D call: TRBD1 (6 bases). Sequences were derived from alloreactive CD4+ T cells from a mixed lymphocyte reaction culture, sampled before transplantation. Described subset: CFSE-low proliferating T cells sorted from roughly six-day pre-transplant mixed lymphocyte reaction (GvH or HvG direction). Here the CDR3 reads CASRGQNTEAFF. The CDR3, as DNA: TGTGCCAGCAGGGGACAGAACACTGAAGCTTTCTTT.